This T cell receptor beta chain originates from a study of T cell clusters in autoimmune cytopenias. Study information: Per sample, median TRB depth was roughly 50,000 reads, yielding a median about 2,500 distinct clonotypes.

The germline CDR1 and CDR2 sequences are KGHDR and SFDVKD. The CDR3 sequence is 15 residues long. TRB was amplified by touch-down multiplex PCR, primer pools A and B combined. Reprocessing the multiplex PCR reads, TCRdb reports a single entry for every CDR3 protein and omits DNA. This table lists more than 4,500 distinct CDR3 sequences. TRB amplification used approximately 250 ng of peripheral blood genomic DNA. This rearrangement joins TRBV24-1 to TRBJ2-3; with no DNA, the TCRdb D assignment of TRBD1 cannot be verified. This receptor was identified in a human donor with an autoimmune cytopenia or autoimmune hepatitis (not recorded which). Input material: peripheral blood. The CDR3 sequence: CATSGPGTNTDTQYF.